This T cell receptor beta chain was retrieved from a study of blood T cell repertoires in COVID-19. For the study at large: COVID-19 samples collected from the United States, Italy and Spain covered acute and convalescent phases.

As processed by the authors: Using reference gene primer amplification, nucleated cell counts were estimated. Some clones are missing from TCRdb's copy, which holds only in-frame ones; the method was immunoSEQ multiplex PCR. D and trimming were read from the DNA, whereas the V and J calls and clone size are those reported in that table. In the table there are about 100,000 clones, 85% to 90% of which are singletons. CDR3 length equals 13 residues. CDR1 and CDR2 from the germline V gene are SGDLS and YYNGEE. V lost 4 bases and J lost 5, with 13 bases in between. This TCR came from a human donor in a cohort sampled during active COVID-19. The sequenced sample was peripheral blood. This rearrangement joins TRBV9 to TRBJ2-7; weak D call: TRBD2 (7 bases). This CDR3 is CASSKRGGNEQYF. The DNA for the CDR3 is TGTGCCAGCAGCAAAAGGGGGGGGAACGAGCAGTACTTC.